This T cell receptor beta chain was found in a study of Ad26.COV2.S vaccination and SARS-CoV-2 variants. For the study at large: This donor came from the COV1001 trial of Ad26.COV2.S. Ad26.COV2.S, an intramuscular injection, was given once or twice 56 days apart.

This table comes from immunoSEQ multiplex PCR, and its TCRdb copy is limited to in-frame clones, with some not included. Among 500,000 or so clones listed, roughly 87% were seen once. The treatment is: some 19 received Ad26.COV2.S at low or high dose, single or two shots; roughly 5 received placebo; per-sample allocation not given. On day 63 after the first injection, vaccine and placebo recipients gave samples. Its platform was an Ad26 vector, and its expressed antigen was Wuhan-strain SARS-CoV-2 spike. CDR1 and CDR2 from the germline V gene are SEHNR and FQNEAQ (reference sequence). Trimming took off 0 bases at V and 3 bases at J, with 15 bases between the two ends. The CDR3 totals 16 residues.

The rearrangement links TRBV7-9 to TRBJ2-7; tentatively, D is TRBD1 (6 bases). The sample consisted of peripheral blood, taken in a trial of Ad26.COV2.S vaccine versus placebo. The TCR was taken from a person between 18 and 60 years old who received the Ad26.COV2.S COVID-19 vaccine or a placebo. As DNA, the CDR3 is TGTGCCAGCAGCTTAGCGCGAGGGGGAGACGGCTACGAGCAGTACTTC. It is translated as CASSLARGGDGYEQYF.